Following are 23 T cell receptor beta chains from one sample sequenced in a study of control samples from healthy donors and cancer patients. The table came from immunoSEQ multiplex PCR; TCRdb's copy has only in-frame clones and leaves some out. The repertoire holds 100,000 to 150,000 clones, roughly 92% seen once, with around 5.8% in the top ten. Sequenced: blood. The receptors shown here come from a man aged 18-30 years in good health.

The chain links TRBV10-2 to TRBJ1-1, with TRBD1 identical over 7 bases. Germline lookup yields CDR1 WSHSY and CDR2 SAAADI. Unmatched junction bases numbered 4, after V lost 6 bases and J lost 3 bases. The CDR3 runs 13 residues. The CDR3, as DNA: TGCGCCAGCAGCGACAGGGTCGACACTGAAGCTTTCTTT. It translates to CASSDRVDTEAFF.

The chain couples TRBV6-5 to TRBJ1-1; D might be TRBD1 (5 bases). The CDR3 has 13 residues. The ends were cut back, 8 bases at V and 4 bases at J, with 14 bases in the middle. Looked up from germline, CDR1 is MNHEY and CDR2 is SVGAGI. This CDR3 is CASGPGFLTEAFF. The DNA of the CDR3 is TGTGCCAGCGGACCAGGGTTTCTCACTGAAGCTTTCTTT.

This chain joins TRBV5-1 and TRBJ2-5; 14 bases map to TRBD2. Unmatched junction bases numbered 5, after V lost 3 bases and J lost 4 bases. The CDR3 covers 16 residues. From germline, CDR1 is SGHRS and CDR2 YFSETQ. The CDR3 DNA follows: TGCGCCAGCAGCTCCAGGACTAGCGGGGGGTTAGAGACCCAGTACTTC. Translation gives CASSSRTSGGLETQYF. The complete variable domain, with remaining parts taken from reference TRBV5-1 and TRBJ2-5, reads KAGVTQTPRYLIKTRGQQVTLSCSPISGHRSVSWYQQTPGQGLQFLFEYFSETQRNKGNFPGRFSGRQFSNSRSEMNVSTLELGDSALYLCASSSRTSGGLETQYFGPGTRLLVL.

This chain links TRBV27 with TRBJ2-1; TRBD1 might be the D (6 bases). The CDR3 has 15 amino acids. Deletions cut 4 bases from V and 0 bases from J, with 10 bases between. Germline V gene data show CDR1 as MNHEY and CDR2 as SMNVEV (reference sequence). The DNA of the CDR3 is TGTGCCAGCAGTTCCTACAGGGACTCCTACAATGAGCAGTTCTTC. Protein sequence: CASSSYRDSYNEQFF.

This rearrangement joins TRBV5-1 to TRBJ2-7, with D possibly called TRBD1 or TRBD2 (5 bases each). Germline lookup yields CDR1 SGHRS and CDR2 YFSETQ. The CDR3 runs to 17 residues. Trimming stripped 4 bases from V and 9 bases from J, with 29 bases between. The CDR3 region is CASSHGTPGRPLWAQYF. DNA of the CDR3: TGCGCCAGCAGCCACGGGACCCCCGGCAGGCCCCTTTGGGCGCAGTACTTC.

The chain combines TRBV5-4 with TRBJ2-2, with 10 bases lining up with TRBD2. CDR1 is SGHNT, CDR2 YYREEE, per germline (reference sequence). CDR3 length: 17 amino acids. V shed 1 base, J shed 4 bases, and the junction held 7 bases outside the gene matches. CDR3 in amino acids: CASSLMLAGDLTGELFF. In DNA form, the CDR3 reads TGTGCCAGCAGCTTGATGCTAGCGGGGGACCTCACCGGGGAGCTGTTTTTT.

The rearrangement joins TRBV15 to TRBJ1-5; the match to TRBD1 covers 8 bases. CDR1 is LNHNV, CDR2 YYDKDF, per germline (reference sequence). The J segment lost 6 bases and the V segment lost 1 base, leaving 11 bases of the junction unmatched. This CDR3 has 17 residues. CDR3 nucleotides: TGTGCCACCAGCAGAGGGGATGGACAGGGAGGCACTCAGCCCCAGCATTTT. The encoded protein is CATSRGDGQGGTQPQHF.

The chain recombines TRBV30 with TRBJ2-6; D is uncertain. Trimming shortened V by 0 bases and J by 0 bases, and 6 bases separated the two germline ends. CDR1 and CDR2 from the germline V gene are GTSNPN and SVGIG (reference sequence). The CDR3 totals 15 residues. CDR3 protein: CAWSVKASGANVLTF. CDR3 sequence (DNA): TGTGCCTGGAGTGTTAAGGCCTCTGGGGCCAACGTCCTGACTTTC.

The rearrangement joins TRBV13 to TRBJ1-1, with 7 bases lining up with TRBD1. V shed 5 bases and J 3 bases; nucleotides not matched to a gene: 12. Germline CDR1 reads PRHDT; CDR2 reads FYEKMQ (reference sequence). CDR3 length equals 16 residues. The CDR3 bases are TGTGCCAGCAGCATACGGGACAGAGCGCTGGACACTGAAGCTTTCTTT. The encoded protein is CASSIRDRALDTEAFF. The full variable domain, its missing parts supplied by reference TRBV13 and TRBJ1-1, is AAGVIQSPRHLIKEKRETATLKCYPIPRHDTVYWYQQGPGQDPQFLISFYEKMQSDKGSIPDRFSAQQFSDYHSELNMSSLELGDSALYFCASSIRDRALDTEAFFGQGTRLTVV.

The gene calls are TRBV5-4 and TRBJ1-2; D remains ambiguous. Germline CDR1 SGHNT, CDR2 YYREEE (reference sequence). Trimming took 5 bases from V and 4 from J, leaving 18 bases between them. The CDR3 covers 15 residues. In DNA form, the CDR3 reads TGTGCCAGCAGTATCCGGGCCCGCCTCATCTATGGCTACACCTTC. Protein sequence: CASSIRARLIYGYTF.

V is TRBV25-1 and J is TRBJ2-3, with D possibly being TRBD1 (5 bases). This CDR3 is built from 13 residues. V was cut by 6 bases and J by 0 bases, with 7 bases left in between. Germline loops: CDR1 MGHDK, CDR2 SYGVNS. CDR3 sequence reads: CASRKGSTDTQYF. DNA of the CDR3: TGTGCCAGCAGGAAGGGGAGCACAGATACGCAGTATTTT.

The chain employs TRBV21-1 and TRBJ2-5; the table's D call, TRBD2, has no DNA check behind it. TRBV21-1 is a listed pseudogene. The CDR3 loop spans 13 amino acids. The CDR3 loop is CASIASGGETQYF. CDR3 DNA: TGTGCCAGCATCGCTTCGGGGGGGGAGACCCAGTACTTC.

The chain recombines TRBV7-2 with TRBJ2-1; 10 bases agree with TRBD2. CDR3 length equals 14 residues. From germline, CDR1 is SGHTA and CDR2 FQGNSA. With V trimmed by 7 bases and J by 6 bases, 6 bases remained unmatched. For the CDR3, the DNA is TGTGCCAGCACGTGGCTAGCGGGGGTCAATGAGCAGTTCTTC. It codes for CASTWLAGVNEQFF.

This clone was found once. The chain carries TRBV5-1 and TRBJ1-3; D is undetermined. V lost 4 bases and J lost 2, with 13 bases in between. CDR1 SGHRS and CDR2 YFSETQ come from the germline V gene. The CDR3 is 15 amino acids. In nucleotides, the CDR3 is TGCGCCAGCAGCGAGGGAAACTTAGCTGGAAACACCATATATTTT. Its protein is CASSEGNLAGNTIYF.

The chain carries TRBV14 and TRBJ2-7; D remains unclear. Deletions cut 5 bases from V and 3 bases from J, with 5 bases between. CDR3 length: 11 residues. Germline values: CDR1 SGHDN, CDR2 FVKESK. CDR3 amino acids: CASSIRYEQYF. The CDR3 DNA reads TGTGCCAGCAGCATACGCTACGAGCAGTACTTC.

The chain has TRBV4-2 and TRBJ2-3; 11 nucleotides match TRBD2. Germline V gene lookup returns CDR1 LGHNA and CDR2 YNFKEQ. The CDR3 is made up of 16 amino acids. Trimming removed 3 bases from V and 2 bases from J; junction bases left unmatched: 4. The CDR3 coding sequence is TGTGCCAGCAGCCATGGGACTAGCGGATACACAGATACGCAGTATTTT. It encodes CASSHGTSGYTDTQYF.

CDR3 sequence (DNA): TGTGCCAGCAGTTTTTCAGGGGATCGGGGGGGCGAGGAGACCCAGTACTTC. Protein product: CASSFSGDRGGEETQYF. The gene calls are TRBV5-6 and TRBJ2-5; 8 bases are a match to TRBD2. The CDR3 consists of 17 residues. V gave up 5 bases and J gave up 5 bases; unmatched junction bases: 17. Germline V CDR1 and CDR2: SGHDT, YYEEEE.

V is TRBV2 and J is TRBJ1-2; the match to TRBD1 covers 7 bases. Losses at the gene ends were 6 bases for V and 7 bases for J; bases not matched to a gene: 5. The CDR3 consists of 12 residues. CDR1 and CDR2 (germline): SNHLY, FYNNEI. CDR3 loop: CASSPTGSGYTF. Here the CDR3 DNA reads TGTGCCAGCAGCCCGACAGGGAGTGGCTACACCTTC.

The V call is TRBV6-5, the J call TRBJ1-2; TRBD1 is a possible D gene (5 bases). CDR1 is MNHEY, CDR2 SVGAGI, per germline. V was cut by 8 bases and J by 8 bases, with 12 bases left in between. This CDR3 region has 11 residues. CDR3 amino acids: CASYEGRGYTF. In DNA, the CDR3 is TGTGCCAGCTACGAGGGGCGCGGCTACACCTTC.

The rearrangement joins TRBV5-1 to TRBJ1-4; D is perhaps TRBD1 (5 bases). Germline-derived CDR1 and CDR2 are SGHRS and YFSETQ. Trimming removed 4 bases at V and 8 bases at J, with 15 bases between. CDR3 size: 14 residues. CDR3 region: CASSLTSGYEKLFF. The CDR3 DNA sequence: TGCGCCAGCAGCCTGACATCAGGGTACGAAAAACTGTTTTTT.

V and J are TRBV7-9 and TRBJ1-2, with 8 bases aligning to TRBD1. Germline CDR1 reads SEHNR; CDR2 reads FQNEAQ (reference sequence). The V gene end was trimmed by 1 base and the J gene end by 8 bases; junction bases not matched to a gene: 6. The CDR3 covers 14 residues. CDR3 coding DNA: TGTGCCAGCAGCTTAGGGGACAGGCGAGGCGGCTACACCTTC. It is translated as CASSLGDRRGGYTF.

This rearrangement joins TRBV19 to TRBJ1-2; 7 nucleotides align to TRBD1. Looked up from germline, CDR1 is LNHDA and CDR2 is SQIVND (reference sequence). Trimming removed 2 bases from V and 8 bases from J; junction bases left unmatched: 11. This CDR3 has 15 amino acids. CDR3 DNA: TGTGCCAGTAGTATATACAGGGGCTCTCTGAAAGGCTACACCTTC. Translating gives CASSIYRGSLKGYTF.

The chain combines TRBV9 with TRBJ2-1; D is perhaps TRBD2 (6 bases). With 0 bases removed from V and 4 bases from J, the gap between germline ends came to 11 bases. Germline loops: CDR1 SGDLS, CDR2 YYNGEE. This CDR3 has 15 amino acids. DNA for the CDR3: TGTGCCAGCAGCGTAGGGGGACTGGGATACAATGAGCAGTTCTTC. This encodes CASSVGGLGYNEQFF.